This T cell receptor beta chain is from a study of CD8 T cells in ankylosing spondylitis. V was cut by 5 bases and J by 0 bases, with 14 bases left in between. Germline V gene data show CDR1 as PRHDT and CDR2 as FYEKMQ (reference sequence). This CDR3 region has 16 residues. A few counts support this clonotype. Its antigen is not known. MiXCR, run by TCRdb on the 5' RACE reads, gives a single entry per CDR3 protein. This table holds 200,000 to 250,000 distinct CDR3 sequences, more than 25% found once. Findings and caveats of the study: Among TCR beta sequences, a motif of several highly homologous variants appeared characteristic of ankylosing spondylitis blood. A CD8+ phenotype characterized the disease-linked clones, which were relatively rare in peripheral blood.

The sequence derives from a male donor with ankylosing spondylitis or in good health (not recorded which). The sequenced sample consisted of blood, either unsorted or a sorted T cell fraction (not recorded which). V and J are TRBV13 and TRBJ1-3; D is possibly TRBD1 (5 bases). The CDR3 coding sequence is TGTGCCAGCAGCCGCCGGACAAGGAGCTCTGGAAACACCATATATTTT. This codes for CASSRRTRSSGNTIYF.